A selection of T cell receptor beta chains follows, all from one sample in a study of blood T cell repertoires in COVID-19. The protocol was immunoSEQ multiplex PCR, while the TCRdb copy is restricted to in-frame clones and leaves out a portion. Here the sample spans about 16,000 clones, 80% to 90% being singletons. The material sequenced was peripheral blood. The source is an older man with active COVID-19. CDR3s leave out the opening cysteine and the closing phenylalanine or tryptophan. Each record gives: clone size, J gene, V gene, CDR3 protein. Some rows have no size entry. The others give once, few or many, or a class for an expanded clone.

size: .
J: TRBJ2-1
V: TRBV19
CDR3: ASTISGRANEQF

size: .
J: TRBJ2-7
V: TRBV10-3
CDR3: AISEGGGAYEQY

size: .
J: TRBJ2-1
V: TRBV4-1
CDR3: ASSQEASGGLPSYNEQF

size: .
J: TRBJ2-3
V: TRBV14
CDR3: ASSQSTGTTDTQY

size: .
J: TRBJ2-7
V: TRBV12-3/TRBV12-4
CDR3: ASSLGRDYEQY

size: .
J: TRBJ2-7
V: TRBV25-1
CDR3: ASSEVRGRDEQY

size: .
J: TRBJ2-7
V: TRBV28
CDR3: ASSLRGGRDYEQY

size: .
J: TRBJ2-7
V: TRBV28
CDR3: ASEDSGRGEQY

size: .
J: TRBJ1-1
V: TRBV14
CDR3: ASSQVQMGVRGTSEAF

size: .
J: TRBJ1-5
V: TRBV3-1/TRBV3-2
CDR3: ASSQVGVNQPQH

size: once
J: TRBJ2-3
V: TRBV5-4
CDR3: ASSLAGQGQY

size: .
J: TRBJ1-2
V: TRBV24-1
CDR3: ATSAHRRLHYGYT

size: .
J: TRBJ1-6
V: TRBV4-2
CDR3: ASSQEVTETGLH

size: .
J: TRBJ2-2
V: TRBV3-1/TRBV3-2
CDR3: ASSQGAGALTGELF

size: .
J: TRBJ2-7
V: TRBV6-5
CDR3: ASRLGGQGRAEQY

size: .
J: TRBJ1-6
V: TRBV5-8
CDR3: ASSPDSLSYNSPLH

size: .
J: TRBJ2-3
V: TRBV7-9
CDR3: ASSLGTGGSLTDTQY

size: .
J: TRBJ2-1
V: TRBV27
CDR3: ASRFVGLAGSGEQF

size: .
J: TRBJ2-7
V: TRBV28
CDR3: ASSSSMTSRYEQY

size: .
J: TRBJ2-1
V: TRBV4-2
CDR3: ASSQSRGLAGYNEQF

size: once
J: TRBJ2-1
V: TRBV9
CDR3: ASSVVAGESEQF

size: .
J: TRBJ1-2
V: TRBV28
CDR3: ASSTGQFLNYGYT

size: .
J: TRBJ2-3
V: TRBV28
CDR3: ASSLREAHTDTQY

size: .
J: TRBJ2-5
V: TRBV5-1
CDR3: ASSSDLAGAETQY

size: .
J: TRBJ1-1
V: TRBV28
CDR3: ASSFVRGKAF

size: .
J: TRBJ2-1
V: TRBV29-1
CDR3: SAPKDYEQF

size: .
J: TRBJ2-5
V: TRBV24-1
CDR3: ATSDAGVETQY

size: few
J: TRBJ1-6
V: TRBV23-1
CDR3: ASPEQKLSPLH

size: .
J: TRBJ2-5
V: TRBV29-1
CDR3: SVEENRETQY

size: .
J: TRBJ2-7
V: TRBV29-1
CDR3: SVVSGIEQY

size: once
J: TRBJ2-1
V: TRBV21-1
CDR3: ASSTPGQGSGANNEQF

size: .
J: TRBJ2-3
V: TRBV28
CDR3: ASSPASGTRGLAGTQY

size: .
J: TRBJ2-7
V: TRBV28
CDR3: ASSTGGSYEQY

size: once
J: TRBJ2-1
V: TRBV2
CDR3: ASSKQGLDEQF

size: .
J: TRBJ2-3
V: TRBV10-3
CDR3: AISESTRQGSYTQY

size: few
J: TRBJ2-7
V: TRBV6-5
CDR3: ASSKSGTGAYEQY

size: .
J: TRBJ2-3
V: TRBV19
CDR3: ASRTGGARFTDTQY

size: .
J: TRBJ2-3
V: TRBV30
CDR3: AWSSGFQAGTDTQY

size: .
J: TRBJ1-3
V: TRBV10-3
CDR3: AISELPDSGNTIY

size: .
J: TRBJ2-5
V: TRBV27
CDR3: ASTQFGGGSRQETQY

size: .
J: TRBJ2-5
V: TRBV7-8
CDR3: ASKQEGEGRVKTQY

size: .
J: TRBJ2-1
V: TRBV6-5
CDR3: ASMDGHRRHNEQF

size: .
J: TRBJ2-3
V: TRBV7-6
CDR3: ASSFRNLAGARTDTQY

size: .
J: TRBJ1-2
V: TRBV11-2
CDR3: ASSPPGHGYT

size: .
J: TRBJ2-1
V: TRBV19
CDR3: ASSIDLASGGGNEQF

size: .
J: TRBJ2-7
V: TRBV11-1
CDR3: ASSLIQGPYEQY

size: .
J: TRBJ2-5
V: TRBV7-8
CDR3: ASSYYGGPHETQY

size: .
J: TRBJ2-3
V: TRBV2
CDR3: ASSTRESSSTDTQY

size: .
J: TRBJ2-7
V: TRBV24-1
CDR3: ATSPSDRAEEQY

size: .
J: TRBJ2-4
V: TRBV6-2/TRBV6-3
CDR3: ASSHWTGPRDQY